These T cell receptor beta chains were read from a single sample in a study of blood T cell repertoires in COVID-19. The repertoire was sequenced with immunoSEQ multiplex PCR; TCRdb's copy has only in-frame clones and lacks some. Of about 100,000 clones in the sample, roughly four fifths were seen once. Material for sequencing was peripheral blood. The receptors originated from a man aged 60-69 years with acute or convalescent COVID-19. The CDR3 runs from the conserved cysteine through the conserved F or W. Each record gives: D gene, J gene, clone size, V gene, CDR3 DNA, CDR3 protein. A D gene is named only where the DNA matches it firmly. Some rows mark clone size as missing; the rest say once, few, many or name a class of expanded clone.

- | TRBJ1-1 | - | TRBV6-5 | TGTGCCAGCAGTTACTCGGCAGGTTTTATGAACACTGAAGCTTTCTTT | CASSYSAGFMNTEAFF
- | TRBJ2-2 | - | TRBV6-5 | TGTGCCAGCCAGGGGTCGAACACCGGGGAGCTGTTTTTT | CASQGSNTGELFF
- | TRBJ2-3 | - | TRBV11-2 | TGTGCCAGCAGGGTAGCGAGAAGCACAGATACGCAGTATTTT | CASRVARSTDTQYF
- | TRBJ1-4 | - | TRBV10-1 | TGCGCCAGCTCGAACGGGGCAACTAATGAAAAACTGTTTTTT | CASSNGATNEKLFF
- | TRBJ1-4 | once | TRBV2 | TGTGCCAGCAGTGATGGCAGGTTGGCTGAAAAACTGTTTTTT | CASSDGRLAEKLFF
- | TRBJ1-6 | once | TRBV6-5 | TGTGCCAGCAGCCCATGGGGGCAGGGAGATTCACCCCTCCACTTT | CASSPWGQGDSPLHF
- | TRBJ1-5 | - | TRBV28 | TGTGCCAGCAGAGGGGGAGATCAGCCCCAGCATTTT | CASRGGDQPQHF
TRBD1 | TRBJ2-7 | - | TRBV11-2 | TGTGCCAGCGGGGATCGTGGGGACAGGGGAGGCTACGAGCAGTACTTC | CASGDRGDRGGYEQYF
- | TRBJ2-5 | - | TRBV11-3 | TGTGCCAGCAGCTTAGTAGACCAAGAGACCCAGTACTTC | CASSLVDQETQYF
- | TRBJ2-7 | - | TRBV5-6 | TGTGCCAGCTCGACAGGCTACGAGCAGTACTTC | CASSTGYEQYF
- | TRBJ2-3 | - | TRBV11-3 | TGTGCCAGCAGCTTCGGGGAGGATCGAACAGATACGCAGTATTTT | CASSFGEDRTDTQYF
TRBD1 | TRBJ1-6 | - | TRBV19 | TGTGCCAGTACCCCCCGGGACAGGGGAGCCTATTCACCCCTCCACTTT | CASTPRDRGAYSPLHF
- | TRBJ2-5 | - | TRBV15 | TGTGCCACCAGCAGGGGGGGTTTTCAGGAGACCCAGTACTTC | CATSRGGFQETQYF
TRBD2 | TRBJ2-7 | - | TRBV4-3 | TGCGCCAGCAGCCACACCGGGAGGGATGGAGAGCAGTACTTC | CASSHTGRDGEQYF
- | TRBJ1-1 | - | TRBV7-2 | TGTGCCAGCAGCGGCCACATGAACACTGAAGCTTTCTTT | CASSGHMNTEAFF
TRBD2 | TRBJ2-1 | - | TRBV7-3 | TGTGCCAGCAGCTCCACTAGCGGGGGGGCCGGTGAGCAGTTCTTC | CASSSTSGGAGEQFF
TRBD2 | TRBJ2-1 | - | TRBV11-3 | TGTGCCAGCAGCCTGGGGGGGGGTGCCTCCTACAATGAGCAGTTCTTC | CASSLGGGASYNEQFF
TRBD2 | TRBJ2-7 | once | TRBV7-2 | TGTGCCAGCAGCTTAGAGGTAGCGGGCTACGAGCAGTACTTC | CASSLEVAGYEQYF
- | TRBJ2-4 | few | TRBV1 | TGCACCAGCAGCCACCCCTCGGAGCTCTGTTATGCGGCCAAAAACATTCAGTACTTC | CTSSHPSELCYAAKNIQYF
- | TRBJ2-7 | - | TRBV28 | TGTGCCAGCAGTAACGGACAGTCTCGAGGGGAGCAGTACTTC | CASSNGQSRGEQYF